This entry lists 8 T cell receptor beta chains sequenced from one sample in a study of blood T cell repertoires in COVID-19. Produced via immunoSEQ multiplex PCR; TCRdb's table is partial and in-frame only. The sample shows tens of thousands of clones, approximately 86% of them seen only once. Sequencing used peripheral blood. The receptor source for this set is a woman in her fifties or sixties with acute or convalescent COVID-19.

The chain employs TRBV5-1 and TRBJ1-5, with D uncertain. CDR1 and CDR2 from the germline V gene are SGHRS and YFSETQ. The V and J ends lost 3 bases and 9 bases respectively, with 16 bases between them. This CDR3 has 14 amino acids. The CDR3 region has the DNA TGCGCCAGCAGCTCCAAACCGGGGAATTGGCCCCAGCATTTT. Protein sequence: CASSSKPGNWPQHF.

This clone was detected once. For the CDR3, the DNA is TGCGCCAGCAGCCAAGGACAGGGGTCGGGAAGGGCCTACGAGCAGTACTTC. Translated, it gives CASSQGQGSGRAYEQYF. The V call is TRBV4-1, the J call TRBJ2-7; TRBD1 aligns across 8 bases. CDR1 and CDR2 from the germline V gene are MGHRA and YSYEKL. The CDR3 spans 17 residues. V gave up 1 base and J gave up 2 bases; unmatched junction bases: 10.

The V gene is TRBV28, the J gene TRBJ1-5; 8 nucleotides match TRBD1. CDR1 and CDR2 from the germline V gene are MDHEN and SYDVKM. V lost 3 bases to trimming and J lost 6 bases; unmatched junction nucleotides: 10. The CDR3 consists of 16 residues. CDR3 protein: CASSFARDRRGQPQHF. CDR3 coding DNA: TGTGCCAGCAGTTTTGCCAGGGACAGGAGGGGTCAGCCCCAGCATTTT.

The gene calls are TRBV29-1 and TRBJ2-3, with 9 bases identical to TRBD1. The CDR3 spans 15 residues. Germline trimming cut 6 bases from V and 1 base from J; bases unmatched to any gene: 8. Germline CDR1 is SQVTM and CDR2 is ANQGSEA. The CDR3 region has the DNA TGCAGCGTCGCCGAGGGACAGGGCCGCACAGATACGCAGTATTTT. Amino acid sequence: CSVAEGQGRTDTQYF.

This chain connects TRBV5-8 to TRBJ1-1; D not certain. Germline V gene data show CDR1 as SGHTS and CDR2 as YDEGEE. The CDR3 has 15 amino acids. Trimming cost V 4 bases and J 0 bases, with 13 bases left between them. The CDR3 sequence is CASSRLRDLNTEAFF. The CDR3 DNA reads as TGTGCCAGCAGCCGGCTCCGGGATCTGAACACTGAAGCTTTCTTT.

The chain couples TRBV28 to TRBJ1-2; 7 nucleotides align to TRBD1. There are 16 residues in the CDR3. V lost 5 bases to trimming and J lost 4 bases; unmatched junction nucleotides: 13. Germline V CDR1 and CDR2: MDHEN, SYDVKM. DNA for the CDR3: TGTGCCAGCAGTCCCACCGACAGGGCCGGAGGCTATGGCTACACCTTC. Its translation is CASSPTDRAGGYGYTF.

This chain links TRBV14 with TRBJ2-7; TRBD1 aligns across 11 bases. The CDR3 contains 15 residues. After removal of 4 bases from V and 5 bases from J, the junction contained 7 bases not matched to a gene. Germline CDR1 SGHDN, CDR2 FVKESK. The CDR3 region is CASSRSRTGGNEQYF. As DNA, the CDR3 is TGTGCCAGCAGCCGCTCCCGGACAGGGGGCAACGAGCAGTACTTC.

This clone was seen once. The rearrangement joins TRBV27 to TRBJ2-7; maybe TRBD2 (6 bases). The CDR3 sequence is 14 residues long. V was shortened by 5 bases and J by 1 base, with 12 bases between the two germline ends. The germline V gene has CDR1 MNHEY and CDR2 SMNVEV (reference sequence). In nucleotides, the CDR3 is TGTGCCAGCAGTCCGGACTACTCGTCCTACGAGCAGTACTTC. Translating it yields CASSPDYSSYEQYF.